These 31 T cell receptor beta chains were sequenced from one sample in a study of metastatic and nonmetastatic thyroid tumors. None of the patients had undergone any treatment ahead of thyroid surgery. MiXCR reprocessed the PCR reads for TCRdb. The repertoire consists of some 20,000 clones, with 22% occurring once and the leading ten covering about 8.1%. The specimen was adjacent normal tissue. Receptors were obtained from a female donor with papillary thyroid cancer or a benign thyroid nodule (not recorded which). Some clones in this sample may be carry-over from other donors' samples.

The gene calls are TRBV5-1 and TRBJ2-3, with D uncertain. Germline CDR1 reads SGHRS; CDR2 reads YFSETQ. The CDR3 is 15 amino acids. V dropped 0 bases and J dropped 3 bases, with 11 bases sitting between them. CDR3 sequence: CASSLGLGETDTQYF. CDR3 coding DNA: TGCGCCAGCAGCTTGGGTCTAGGCGAGACAGATACGCAGTATTTT. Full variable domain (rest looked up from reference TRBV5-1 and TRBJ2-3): KAGVTQTPRYLIKTRGQQVTLSCSPISGHRSVSWYQQTPGQGLQFLFEYFSETQRNKGNFPGRFSGRQFSNSRSEMNVSTLELGDSALYLCASSLGLGETDTQYFGPGTRLTVL.

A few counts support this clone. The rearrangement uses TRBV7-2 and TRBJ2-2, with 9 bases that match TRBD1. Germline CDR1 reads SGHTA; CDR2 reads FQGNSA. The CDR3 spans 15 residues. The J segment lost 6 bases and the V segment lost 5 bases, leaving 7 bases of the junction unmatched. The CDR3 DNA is TGTGCCAGCAGCCCGGGGACAGGGCTATCCGGGGAGCTGTTTTTT. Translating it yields CASSPGTGLSGELFF.

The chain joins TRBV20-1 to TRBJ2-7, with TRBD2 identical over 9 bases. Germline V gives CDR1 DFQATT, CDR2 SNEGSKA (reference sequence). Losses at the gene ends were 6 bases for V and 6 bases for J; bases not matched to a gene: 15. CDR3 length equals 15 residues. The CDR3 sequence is CSATRPGLAVIEQYF. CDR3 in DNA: TGCAGTGCAACCCGACCGGGACTAGCTGTTATCGAGCAGTACTTC.

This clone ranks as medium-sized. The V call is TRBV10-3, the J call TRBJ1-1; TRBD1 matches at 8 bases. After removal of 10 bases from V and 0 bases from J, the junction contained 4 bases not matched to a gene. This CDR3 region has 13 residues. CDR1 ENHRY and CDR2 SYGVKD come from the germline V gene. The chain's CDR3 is CATQGQVNTEAFF. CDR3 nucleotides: TGTGCCACTCAGGGACAGGTGAACACTGAAGCTTTCTTT.

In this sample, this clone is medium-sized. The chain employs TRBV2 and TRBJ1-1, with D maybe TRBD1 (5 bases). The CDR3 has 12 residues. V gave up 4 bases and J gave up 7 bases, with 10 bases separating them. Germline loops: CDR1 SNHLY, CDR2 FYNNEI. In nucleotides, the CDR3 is TGTGCCAGCAGTGTAACGGGGGTTGAAGCTTTCTTT. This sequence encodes CASSVTGVEAFF.

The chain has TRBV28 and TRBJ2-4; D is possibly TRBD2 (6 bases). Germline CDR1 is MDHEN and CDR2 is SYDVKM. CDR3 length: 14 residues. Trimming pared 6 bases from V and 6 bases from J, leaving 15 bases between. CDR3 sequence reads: CASRTPDGRNIQYF. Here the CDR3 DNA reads TGTGCCAGCAGAACCCCCGACGGGAGAAACATTCAGTACTTC.

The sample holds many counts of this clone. Written as DNA, the CDR3 is TGTGCCAGCAGCTCCCGGACAGGGGCCACCGGGGAGCTGTTTTTT. Its protein is CASSSRTGATGELFF. The gene calls are TRBV7-3 and TRBJ2-2; 9 nucleotides align to TRBD1. The CDR3 is 15 residues long. Germline lookup yields CDR1 SGHTA and CDR2 FQGTGA. The V segment lost 4 bases and the J segment 4 bases; nucleotides outside the gene matches: 4.

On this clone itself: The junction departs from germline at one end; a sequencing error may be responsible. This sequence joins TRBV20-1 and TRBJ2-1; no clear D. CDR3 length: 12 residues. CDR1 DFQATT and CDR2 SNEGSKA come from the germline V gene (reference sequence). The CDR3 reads CSVTQPHNEQLF. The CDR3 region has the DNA TGCAGTGTCACCCAGCCACACAATGAACAGCTCTTC.

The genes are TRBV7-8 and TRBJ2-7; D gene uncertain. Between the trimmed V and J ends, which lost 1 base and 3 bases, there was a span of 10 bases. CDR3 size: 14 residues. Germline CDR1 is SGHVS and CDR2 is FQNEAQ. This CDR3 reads CASSLVEGVYEQYF. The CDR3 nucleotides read TGTGCCAGCAGCTTAGTCGAAGGAGTCTACGAGCAGTACTTC.

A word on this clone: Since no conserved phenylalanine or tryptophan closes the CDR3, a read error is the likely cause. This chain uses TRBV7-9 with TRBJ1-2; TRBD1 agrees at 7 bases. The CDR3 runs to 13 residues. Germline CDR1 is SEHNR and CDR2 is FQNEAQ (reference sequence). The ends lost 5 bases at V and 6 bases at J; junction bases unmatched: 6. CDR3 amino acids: CASSPGQNDGYTS. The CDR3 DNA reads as TGTGCCAGCAGCCCGGGACAGAACGATGGCTACACCTCC.

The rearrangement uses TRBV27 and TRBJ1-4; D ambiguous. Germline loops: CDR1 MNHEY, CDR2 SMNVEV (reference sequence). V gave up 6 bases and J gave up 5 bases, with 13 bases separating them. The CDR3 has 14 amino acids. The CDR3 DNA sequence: TGTGCCAGCAGAGGACCTCTCAAAAATGAAAAACTGTTTTTT. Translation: CASRGPLKNEKLFF.

The CDR3 sequence is CSASSGRGLDNEQFF. The CDR3 region has the DNA TGCAGTGCCTCGAGTGGTCGGGGGTTAGACAATGAGCAGTTCTTC. The gene calls are TRBV20-1 and TRBJ2-1; D is possibly TRBD2 (6 bases). The CDR3 loop spans 15 amino acids. V was trimmed by 6 bases and J by 5 bases, leaving 20 bases between them. The germline V gene has CDR1 DFQATT and CDR2 SNEGSKA (reference sequence).

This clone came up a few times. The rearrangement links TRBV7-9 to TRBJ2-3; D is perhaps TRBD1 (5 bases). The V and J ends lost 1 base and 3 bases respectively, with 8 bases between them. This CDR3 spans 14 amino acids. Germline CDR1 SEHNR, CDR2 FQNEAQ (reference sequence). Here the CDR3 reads CASSLEGWTDTQYF. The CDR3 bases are TGTGCCAGCAGCTTAGAGGGGTGGACAGATACGCAGTATTTT.

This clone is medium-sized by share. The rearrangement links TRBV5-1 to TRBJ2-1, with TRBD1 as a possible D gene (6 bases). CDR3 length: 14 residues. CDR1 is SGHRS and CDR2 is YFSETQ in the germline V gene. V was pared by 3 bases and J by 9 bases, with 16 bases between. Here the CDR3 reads CASSWTGWGREQFF. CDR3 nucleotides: TGCGCCAGCAGCTGGACGGGGTGGGGGCGTGAGCAGTTCTTC.

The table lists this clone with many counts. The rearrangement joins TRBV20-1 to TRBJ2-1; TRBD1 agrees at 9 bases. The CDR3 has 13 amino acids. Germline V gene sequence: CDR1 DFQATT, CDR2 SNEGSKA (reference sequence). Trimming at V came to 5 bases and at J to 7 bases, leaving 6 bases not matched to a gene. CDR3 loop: CSAGGTGMNEQFF. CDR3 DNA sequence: TGCAGTGCTGGCGGGACAGGGATGAATGAGCAGTTCTTC.

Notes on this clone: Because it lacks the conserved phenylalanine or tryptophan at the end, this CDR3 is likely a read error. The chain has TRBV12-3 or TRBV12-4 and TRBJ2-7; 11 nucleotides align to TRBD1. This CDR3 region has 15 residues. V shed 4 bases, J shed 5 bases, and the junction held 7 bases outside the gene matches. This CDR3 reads CASSSRTGGRDEQYS. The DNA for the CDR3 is TGTGCCAGCAGTTCGCGGACAGGGGGCAGGGACGAGCAGTACTCC.

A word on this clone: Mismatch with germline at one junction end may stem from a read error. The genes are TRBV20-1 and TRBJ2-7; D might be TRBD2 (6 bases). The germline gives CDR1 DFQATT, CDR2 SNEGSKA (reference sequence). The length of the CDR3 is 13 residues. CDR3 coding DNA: TGCAGTGCTAGAAGCCTAGCGAGCTACGGGCAGTACTTC. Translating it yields CSARSLASYGQYF.

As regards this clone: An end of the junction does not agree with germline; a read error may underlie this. The CDR3 loop is CSADGSSGRNEHYF. CDR3 coding DNA: TGCAGTGCTGATGGGAGTAGCGGGAGAAACGAGCATTACTTC. V gene TRBV20-1 combines with J gene TRBJ2-7, with TRBD2 matching 9 bases. The CDR3 length is 14 residues. Per the germline V gene, CDR1 is DFQATT and CDR2 is SNEGSKA (reference sequence).

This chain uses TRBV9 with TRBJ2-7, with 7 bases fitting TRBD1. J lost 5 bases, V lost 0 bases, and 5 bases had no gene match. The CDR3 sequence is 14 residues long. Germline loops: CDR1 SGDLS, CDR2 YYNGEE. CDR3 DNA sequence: TGTGCCAGCAGCGTAGATGGGGACAGCCACGAGCAGTACTTC. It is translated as CASSVDGDSHEQYF.

The DNA of the CDR3 is TGTGCCAGCAGCTTAATGTCCCGGGACGGGGGGGTGCAGTTCTTC. Amino acid sequence: CASSLMSRDGGVQFF. V is TRBV11-2 and J is TRBJ2-1; 8 bases align to TRBD2. This CDR3 has 15 amino acids. J lost 12 bases, V lost 2 bases, and 12 bases had no gene match. CDR1 SGHAT and CDR2 FQNNGV come from the germline V gene.

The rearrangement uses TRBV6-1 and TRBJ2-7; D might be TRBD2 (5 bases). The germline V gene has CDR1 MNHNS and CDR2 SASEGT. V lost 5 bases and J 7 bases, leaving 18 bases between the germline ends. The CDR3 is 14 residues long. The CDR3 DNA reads TGTGCCAGCAGTCCGATGGACTCACCCGGGGAGCAGTACGTC. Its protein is CASSPMDSPGEQYV.

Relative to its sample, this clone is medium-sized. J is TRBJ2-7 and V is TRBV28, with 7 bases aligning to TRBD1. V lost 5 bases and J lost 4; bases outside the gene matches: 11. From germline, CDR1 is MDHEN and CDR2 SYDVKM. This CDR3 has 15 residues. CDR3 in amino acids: CASSERPGGQYEQYF. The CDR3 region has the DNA TGTGCCAGCAGTGAACGCCCAGGGGGTCAATACGAGCAGTACTTC.

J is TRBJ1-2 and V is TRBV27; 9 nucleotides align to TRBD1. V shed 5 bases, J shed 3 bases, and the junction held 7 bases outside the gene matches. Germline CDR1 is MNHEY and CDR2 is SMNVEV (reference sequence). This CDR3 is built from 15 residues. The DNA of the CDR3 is TGTGCCAGCAGTGGCCGGACAGGGGCTGACTATGGCTACACCTTC. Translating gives CASSGRTGADYGYTF.

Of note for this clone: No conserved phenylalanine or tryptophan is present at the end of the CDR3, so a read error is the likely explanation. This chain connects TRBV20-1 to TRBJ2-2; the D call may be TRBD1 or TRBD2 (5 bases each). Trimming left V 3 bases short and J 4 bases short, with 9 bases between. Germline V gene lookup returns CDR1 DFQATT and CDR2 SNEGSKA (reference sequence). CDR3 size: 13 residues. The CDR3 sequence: CSARVGPTGELFS. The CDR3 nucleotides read TGCAGTGCTAGGGTGGGACCCACCGGGGAGCTGTTTTCT.

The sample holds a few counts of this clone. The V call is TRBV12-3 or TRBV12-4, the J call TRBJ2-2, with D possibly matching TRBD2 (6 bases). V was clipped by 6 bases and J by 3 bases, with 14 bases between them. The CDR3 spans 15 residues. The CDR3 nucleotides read TGTGCCAGCAGCCTCCGTAGCGGTTACACCGGGGAGCTGTTTTTT. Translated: CASSLRSGYTGELFF.

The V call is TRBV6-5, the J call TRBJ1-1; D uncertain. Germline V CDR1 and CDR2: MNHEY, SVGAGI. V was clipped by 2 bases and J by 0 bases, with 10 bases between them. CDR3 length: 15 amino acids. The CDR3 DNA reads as TGTGCCAGCAGTTACGAAGGGCTCATGAACACTGAAGCTTTCTTT. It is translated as CASSYEGLMNTEAFF.

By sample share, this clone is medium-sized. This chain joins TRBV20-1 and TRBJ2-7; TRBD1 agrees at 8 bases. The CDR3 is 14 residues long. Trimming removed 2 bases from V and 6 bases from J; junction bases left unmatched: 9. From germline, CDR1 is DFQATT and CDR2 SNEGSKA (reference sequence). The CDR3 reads CSARIAGGYGEQYF. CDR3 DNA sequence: TGCAGTGCTAGAATAGCAGGGGGCTATGGCGAGCAGTACTTC.

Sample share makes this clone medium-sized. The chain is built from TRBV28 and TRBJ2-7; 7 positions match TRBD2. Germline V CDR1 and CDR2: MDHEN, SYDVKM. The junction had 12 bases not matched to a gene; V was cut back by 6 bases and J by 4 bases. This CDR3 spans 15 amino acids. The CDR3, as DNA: TGTGCCAGCAGCCCCTCACTTGGGGGGGGGTACGAGCAGTACTTC. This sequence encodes CASSPSLGGGYEQYF.

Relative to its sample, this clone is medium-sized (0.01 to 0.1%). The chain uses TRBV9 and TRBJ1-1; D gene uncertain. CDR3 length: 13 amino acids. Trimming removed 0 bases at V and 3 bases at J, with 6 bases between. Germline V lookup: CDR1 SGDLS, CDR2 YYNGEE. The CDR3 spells CASSVGEYTEAFF. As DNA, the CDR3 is TGTGCCAGCAGCGTAGGGGAGTACACTGAAGCTTTCTTT.

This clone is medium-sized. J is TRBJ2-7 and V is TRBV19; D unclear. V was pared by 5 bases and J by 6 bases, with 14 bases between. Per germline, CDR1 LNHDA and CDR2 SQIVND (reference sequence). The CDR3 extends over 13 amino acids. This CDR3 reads CASSPHLSREQYF. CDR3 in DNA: TGTGCCAGTAGTCCCCACCTTTCCCGCGAGCAGTACTTC.

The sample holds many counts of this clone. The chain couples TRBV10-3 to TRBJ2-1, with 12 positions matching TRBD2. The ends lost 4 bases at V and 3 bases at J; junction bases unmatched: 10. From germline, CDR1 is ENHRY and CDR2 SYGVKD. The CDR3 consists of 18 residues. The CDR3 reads CAISGLAGEGSHYNEQFF. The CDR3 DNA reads TGTGCCATCAGTGGACTAGCGGGAGAGGGTTCGCACTACAATGAGCAGTTCTTC.